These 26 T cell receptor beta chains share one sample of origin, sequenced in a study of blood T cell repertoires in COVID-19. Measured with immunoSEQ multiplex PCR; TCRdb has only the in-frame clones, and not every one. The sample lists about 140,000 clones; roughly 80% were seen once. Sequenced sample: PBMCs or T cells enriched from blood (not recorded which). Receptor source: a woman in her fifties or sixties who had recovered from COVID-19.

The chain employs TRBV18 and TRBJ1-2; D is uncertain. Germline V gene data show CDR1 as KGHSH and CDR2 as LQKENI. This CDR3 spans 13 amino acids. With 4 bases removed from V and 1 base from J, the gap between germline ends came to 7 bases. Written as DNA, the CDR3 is TGTGCCAGCTCACTACAAGTTAACTATGGCTACACCTTC. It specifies CASSLQVNYGYTF.

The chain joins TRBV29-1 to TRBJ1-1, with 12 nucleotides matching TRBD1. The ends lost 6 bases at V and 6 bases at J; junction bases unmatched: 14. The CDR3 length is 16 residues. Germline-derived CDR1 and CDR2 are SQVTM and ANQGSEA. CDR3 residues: CSVPGQGARKGAEAFF. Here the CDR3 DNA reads TGCAGCGTACCGGGACAGGGGGCTAGGAAGGGCGCTGAAGCTTTCTTT.

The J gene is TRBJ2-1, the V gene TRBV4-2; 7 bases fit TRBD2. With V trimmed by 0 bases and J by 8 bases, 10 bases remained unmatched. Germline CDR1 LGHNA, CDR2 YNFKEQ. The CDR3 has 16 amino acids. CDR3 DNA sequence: TGTGCCAGCAGCCAAGATTTAAATGCGGGGGTAGATGAGCAGTTCTTC. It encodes CASSQDLNAGVDEQFF.

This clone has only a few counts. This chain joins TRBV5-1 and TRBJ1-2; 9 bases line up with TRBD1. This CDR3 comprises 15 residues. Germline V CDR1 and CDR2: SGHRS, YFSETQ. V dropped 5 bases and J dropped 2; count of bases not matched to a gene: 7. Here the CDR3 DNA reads TGCGCCAGCAGTGATGGGACAGGGCCAAACTATGGCTACACCTTC. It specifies CASSDGTGPNYGYTF.

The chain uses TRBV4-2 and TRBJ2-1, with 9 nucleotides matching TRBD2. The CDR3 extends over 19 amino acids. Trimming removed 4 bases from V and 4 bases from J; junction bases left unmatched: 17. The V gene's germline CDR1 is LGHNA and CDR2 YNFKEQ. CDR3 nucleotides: TGTGCCAGCAGCCCCCAGAAGGGTAGCGGGGGCACGGGATACAATGAGCAGTTCTTC. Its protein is CASSPQKGSGGTGYNEQFF.

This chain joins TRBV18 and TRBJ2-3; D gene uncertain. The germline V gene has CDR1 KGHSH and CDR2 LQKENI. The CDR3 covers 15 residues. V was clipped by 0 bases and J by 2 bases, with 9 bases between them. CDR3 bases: TGTGCCAGCTCACCACCGAGCCCCTACACAGATACGCAGTATTTT. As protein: CASSPPSPYTDTQYF.

In DNA form, the CDR3 reads TGTGCCAGCAGCCCCTGGGACAACTACAATGAGCAGTTCTTC. Protein: CASSPWDNYNEQFF. The gene calls are TRBV7-9 and TRBJ2-1, with D possibly TRBD1 on 6 matching bases. The CDR3 spans 14 residues. Germline CDR1 reads SEHNR; CDR2 reads FQNEAQ (reference sequence). The germline V and J ends were trimmed by 5 bases and 3 bases, with 11 bases remaining between them.

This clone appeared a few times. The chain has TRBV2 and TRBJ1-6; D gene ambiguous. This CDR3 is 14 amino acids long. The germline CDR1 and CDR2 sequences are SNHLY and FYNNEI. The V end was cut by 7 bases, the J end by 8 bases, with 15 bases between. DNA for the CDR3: TGTGCCAGCACCAGCGGAGGGAGGGATTCACCCCTCCACTTT. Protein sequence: CASTSGGRDSPLHF. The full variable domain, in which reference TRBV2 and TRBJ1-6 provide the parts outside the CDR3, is EPEVTQTPSHQVTQMGQEVILRCVPISNHLYFYWYRQILGQKVEFLVSFYNNEISEKSEIFDDQFSVERPDGSNFTLKIRSTKLEDSAMYFCASTSGGRDSPLHFGNGTRLTVT.

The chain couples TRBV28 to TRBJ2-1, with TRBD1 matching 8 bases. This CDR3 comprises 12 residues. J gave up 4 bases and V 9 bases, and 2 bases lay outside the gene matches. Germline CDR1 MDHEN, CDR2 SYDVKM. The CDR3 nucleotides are TGTGCCAGTGGACAGGGATACAATGAGCAGTTCTTC. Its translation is CASGQGYNEQFF. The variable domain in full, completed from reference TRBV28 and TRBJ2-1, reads DVKVTQSSRYLVKRTGEKVFLECVQDMDHENMFWYRQDPGLGLRLIYFSYDVKMKEKGDIPEGYSVSREKKERFSLILESASTNQTSMYLCASGQGYNEQFFGPGTRLTVL.

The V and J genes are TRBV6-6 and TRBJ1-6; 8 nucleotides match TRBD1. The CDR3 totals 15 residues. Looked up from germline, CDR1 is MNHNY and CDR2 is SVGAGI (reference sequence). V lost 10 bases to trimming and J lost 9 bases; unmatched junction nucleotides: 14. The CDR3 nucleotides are TGTGCCACCCGCGATGGAGGACAGGGTTCTTCACCCCTCCACTTT. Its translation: CATRDGGQGSSPLHF.

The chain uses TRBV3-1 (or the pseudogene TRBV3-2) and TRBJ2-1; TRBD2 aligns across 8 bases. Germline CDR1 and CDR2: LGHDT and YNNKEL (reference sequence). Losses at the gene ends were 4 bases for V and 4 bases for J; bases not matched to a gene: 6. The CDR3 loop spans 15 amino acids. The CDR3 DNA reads TGTGCCAGCAGCCCCTTAGCGGGGAGATACAATGAGCAGTTCTTC. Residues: CASSPLAGRYNEQFF.

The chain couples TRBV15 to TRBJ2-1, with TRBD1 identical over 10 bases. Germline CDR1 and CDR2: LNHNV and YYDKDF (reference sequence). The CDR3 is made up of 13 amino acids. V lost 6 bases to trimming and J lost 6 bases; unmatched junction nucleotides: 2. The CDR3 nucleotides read TGTGCCACCAGGGGGACAGGGGTCAATGAGCAGTTCTTC. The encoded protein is CATRGTGVNEQFF.

CDR3 sequence reads: CASSQQASGGEKLFF. The CDR3, as DNA: TGTGCCAGCAGCCAACAGGCCTCGGGTGGAGAAAAACTGTTTTTT. The V call is TRBV2, the J call TRBJ1-4, with a tentative D call TRBD1 (5 bases). Germline V gene lookup returns CDR1 SNHLY and CDR2 FYNNEI. Trimming took off 6 bases at V and 8 bases at J, with 19 bases between the two ends. The CDR3 loop spans 15 amino acids.

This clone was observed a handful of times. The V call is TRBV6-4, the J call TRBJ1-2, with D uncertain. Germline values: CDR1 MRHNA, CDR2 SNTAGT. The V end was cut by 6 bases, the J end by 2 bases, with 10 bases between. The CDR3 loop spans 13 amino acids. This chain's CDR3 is CASSPGENYGYTF. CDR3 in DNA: TGTGCCAGCAGCCCGGGAGAAAACTATGGCTACACCTTC.

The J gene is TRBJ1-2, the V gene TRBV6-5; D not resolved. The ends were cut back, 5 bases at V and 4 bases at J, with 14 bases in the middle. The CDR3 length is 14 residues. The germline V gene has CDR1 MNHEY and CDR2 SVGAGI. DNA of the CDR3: TGTGCCAGCAGTCCTTCAAGGGAGGGCTATGGCTACACCTTC. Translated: CASSPSREGYGYTF.

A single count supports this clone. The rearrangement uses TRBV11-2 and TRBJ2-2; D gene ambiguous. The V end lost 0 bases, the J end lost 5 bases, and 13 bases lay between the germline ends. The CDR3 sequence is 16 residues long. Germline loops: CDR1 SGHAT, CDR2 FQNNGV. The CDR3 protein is CASSLERLDITGELFF. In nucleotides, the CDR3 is TGTGCCAGCAGCTTAGAACGGCTTGACATTACCGGGGAGCTGTTTTTT.

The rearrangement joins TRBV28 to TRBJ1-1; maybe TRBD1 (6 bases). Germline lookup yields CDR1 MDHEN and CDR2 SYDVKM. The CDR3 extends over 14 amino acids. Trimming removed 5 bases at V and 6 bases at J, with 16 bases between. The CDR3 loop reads CASSELQGYAEAFF. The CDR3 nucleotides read TGTGCCAGCAGTGAGTTACAGGGTTACGCTGAAGCTTTCTTT.

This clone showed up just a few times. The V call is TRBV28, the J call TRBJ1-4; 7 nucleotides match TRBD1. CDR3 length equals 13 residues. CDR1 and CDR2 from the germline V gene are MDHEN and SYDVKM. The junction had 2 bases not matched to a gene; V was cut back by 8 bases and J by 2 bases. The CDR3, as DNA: TGTGCCAGCGAGGACAGGACTAATGAAAAACTGTTTTTT. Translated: CASEDRTNEKLFF.

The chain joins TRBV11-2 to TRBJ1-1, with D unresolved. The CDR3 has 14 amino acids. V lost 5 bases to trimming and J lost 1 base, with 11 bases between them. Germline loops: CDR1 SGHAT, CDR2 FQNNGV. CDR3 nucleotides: TGTGCCAGCAGCCCTCTCCGGGAGAACACTGAAGCTTTCTTT. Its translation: CASSPLRENTEAFF.

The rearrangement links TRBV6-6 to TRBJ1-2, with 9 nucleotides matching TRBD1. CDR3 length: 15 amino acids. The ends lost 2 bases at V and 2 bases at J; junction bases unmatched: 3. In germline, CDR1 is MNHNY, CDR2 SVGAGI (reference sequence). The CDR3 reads CASSYADRGNYGYTF. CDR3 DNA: TGTGCCAGCAGTTACGCCGACAGGGGGAACTATGGCTACACCTTC.

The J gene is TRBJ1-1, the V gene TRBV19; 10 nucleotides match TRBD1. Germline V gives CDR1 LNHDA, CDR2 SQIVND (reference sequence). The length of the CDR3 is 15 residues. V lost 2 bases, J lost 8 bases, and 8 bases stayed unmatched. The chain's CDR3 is CASSIPGTGAQEAFF. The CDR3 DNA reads TGTGCCAGTAGTATACCCGGGACAGGGGCTCAAGAAGCTTTCTTT.

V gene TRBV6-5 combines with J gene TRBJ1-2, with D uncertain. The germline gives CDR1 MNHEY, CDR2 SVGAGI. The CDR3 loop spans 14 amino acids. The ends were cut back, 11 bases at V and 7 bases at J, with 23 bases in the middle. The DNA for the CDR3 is TGTGCCTTTACCGACTCGGGATGGGTGGGTGGCTACACCTTC. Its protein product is CAFTDSGWVGGYTF.

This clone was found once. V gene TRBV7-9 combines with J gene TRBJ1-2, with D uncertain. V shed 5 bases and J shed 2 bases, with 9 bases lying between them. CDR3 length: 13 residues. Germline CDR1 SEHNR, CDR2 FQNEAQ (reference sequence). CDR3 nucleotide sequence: TGTGCCAGCAGCCCTCCAGTAAACTATGGCTACACCTTC. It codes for CASSPPVNYGYTF.

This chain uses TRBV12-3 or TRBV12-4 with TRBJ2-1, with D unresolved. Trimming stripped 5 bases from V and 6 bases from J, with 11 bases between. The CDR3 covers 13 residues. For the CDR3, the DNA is TGTGCCAGCAGTGTCATCGTGAGCAATGAGCAGTTCTTC. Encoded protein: CASSVIVSNEQFF.

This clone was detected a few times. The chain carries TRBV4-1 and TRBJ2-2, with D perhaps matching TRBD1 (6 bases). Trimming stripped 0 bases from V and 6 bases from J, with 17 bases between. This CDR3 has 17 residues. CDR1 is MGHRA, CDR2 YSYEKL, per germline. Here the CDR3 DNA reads TGCGCCAGCAGCCAAGATTGGGGTAACAGGGCGGCCGGGGAGCTGTTTTTT. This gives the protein CASSQDWGNRAAGELFF.

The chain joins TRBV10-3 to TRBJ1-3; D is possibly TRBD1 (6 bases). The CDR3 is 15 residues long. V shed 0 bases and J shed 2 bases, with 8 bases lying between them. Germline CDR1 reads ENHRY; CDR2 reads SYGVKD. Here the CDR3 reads CAISESQGTGNTIYF. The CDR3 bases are TGTGCCATCAGTGAGTCGCAGGGGACTGGAAACACCATATATTTT.